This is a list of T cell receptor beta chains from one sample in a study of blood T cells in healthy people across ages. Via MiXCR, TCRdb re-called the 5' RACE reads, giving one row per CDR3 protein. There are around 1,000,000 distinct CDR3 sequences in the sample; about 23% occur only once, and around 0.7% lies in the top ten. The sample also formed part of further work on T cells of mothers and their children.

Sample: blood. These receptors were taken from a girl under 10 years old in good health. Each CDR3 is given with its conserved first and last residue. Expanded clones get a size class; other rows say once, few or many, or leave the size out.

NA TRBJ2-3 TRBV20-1 CSAGTDPRDTQYF
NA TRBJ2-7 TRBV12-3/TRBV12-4 CASSLGEYYEQYF
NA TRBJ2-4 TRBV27 CASTGGENIQYF
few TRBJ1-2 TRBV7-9 CASSLETGYGYTF
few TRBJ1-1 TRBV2 CASSDIGPTEAFF
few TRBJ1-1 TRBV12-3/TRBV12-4 CASSWGLADTEAFF
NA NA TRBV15 CATSYRQGVYNEQFF
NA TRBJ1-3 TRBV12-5 CASGLVLSGWEAGNTIYF
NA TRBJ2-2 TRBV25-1 CASHEGLGTHNGELFF
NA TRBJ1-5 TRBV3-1 CASSQAGSQPQHF
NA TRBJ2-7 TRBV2 CASISHEQYF
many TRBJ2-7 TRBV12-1 CASSRVDEQYF
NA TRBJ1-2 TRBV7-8 CASTWTGGSDGYTF
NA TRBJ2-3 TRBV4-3 CASSQGRAPDTQYF
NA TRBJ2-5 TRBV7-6 CASSSTLTGRGTETQYF
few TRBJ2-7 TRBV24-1 CATSDSVRAGEQYF
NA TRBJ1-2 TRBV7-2 CASSLVWSTGDYGYTF
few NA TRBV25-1 CASSEQEYNEQFF
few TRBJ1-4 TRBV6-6 CASSHTDREGEKLFF
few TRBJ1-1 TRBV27 CASRTYRGNTEAFF
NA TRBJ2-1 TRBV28 CASSLLGGANEQFF
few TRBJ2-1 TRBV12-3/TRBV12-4 CASSPPDTAEQFF
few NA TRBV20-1 CSASSSSGRVDEQYF
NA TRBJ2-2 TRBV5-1 CASSFRGPDTGELFF
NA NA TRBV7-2 CASTSTTGAFYEQYF
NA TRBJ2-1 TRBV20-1 CSAREEREDEQFF
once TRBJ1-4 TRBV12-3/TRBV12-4 CASSTGGGEKLFF
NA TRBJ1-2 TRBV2 CASTEDGGNGYTF
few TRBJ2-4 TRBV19 CASYGSQGIQYF